These 24 T cell receptor beta chains were sequenced from one sample in a study of blood T cell repertoires in COVID-19. TCRdb keeps only in-frame clones here, not all; method: immunoSEQ multiplex PCR. Of approximately 65,000 clones detected, around 80% appear once; the ten largest clones hold 15% to 18%. The sequenced sample consisted of peripheral blood. These TCRs come from a man aged 80 or over with acute or convalescent COVID-19.

The J gene is TRBJ2-5, the V gene TRBV7-2; tentative D call: TRBD2 (6 bases). V dropped 3 bases and J dropped 4 bases, with 15 bases sitting between them. There are 15 residues in the CDR3. Looked up from germline, CDR1 is SGHTA and CDR2 is FQGNSA. The DNA of the CDR3 is TGTGCCAGCAGCTTGCTGGGGGGACGGCGAGAGACCCAGTACTTC. Translated, it gives CASSLLGGRRETQYF.

The chain carries TRBV2 and TRBJ1-3; a possible D gene is TRBD1 (5 bases). V lost 4 bases and J 4 bases, leaving 14 bases between the germline ends. Germline values: CDR1 SNHLY, CDR2 FYNNEI. This CDR3 contains 15 residues. CDR3 nucleotide sequence: TGTGCCAGCAGTGTTGGACAAAGGCGGGGAAACACCATATATTTT. As protein: CASSVGQRRGNTIYF.

In this sample, this clone turned up once. The chain recombines TRBV5-1 with TRBJ2-7, with D perhaps TRBD2 (5 bases). CDR1 and CDR2 from the germline V gene are SGHRS and YFSETQ. V was clipped by 1 base and J by 4 bases, with 9 bases between them. The CDR3 consists of 13 residues. CDR3 sequence: CASSLSGDYEQYF. The CDR3 nucleotides are TGCGCCAGCAGCTTGTCCGGGGATTACGAGCAGTACTTC.

This clone was seen ten or more times. J is TRBJ1-6 and V is TRBV13; a possible D gene is TRBD1 (5 bases). Germline V lookup: CDR1 PRHDT, CDR2 FYEKMQ (reference sequence). Trimming shortened V by 5 bases and J by 4 bases, and 15 bases separated the two germline ends. This CDR3 is built from 16 residues. For the CDR3, the DNA is TGTGCCAGCAGCCCTGGCGGGACGGTTTATAATTCACCCCTCCACTTT. Residues: CASSPGGTVYNSPLHF.

The DNA for the CDR3 is TGTGCCAGCAGCACGCCTGGATCGCTTCCTAGTCTCTATGGCTACACCTTC. It is translated as CASSTPGSLPSLYGYTF. The rearrangement uses TRBV5-4 and TRBJ1-2; D is ambiguous. The CDR3 contains 17 residues. V was pared by 4 bases and J by 4 bases, with 23 bases between. Germline CDR1 is SGHNT and CDR2 is YYREEE (reference sequence). The complete variable domain, with remaining parts taken from reference TRBV5-4 and TRBJ1-2, reads ETGVTQSPTHLIKTRGQQVTLRCSSQSGHNTVSWYQQALGQGPQFIFQYYREEENGRGNFPPRFSGLQFPNYSSELNVNALELDDSALYLCASSTPGSLPSLYGYTFGSGTRLTVV.

V usage is TRBV28 and J usage is TRBJ2-2; 11 nucleotides agree with TRBD2. V trimming: 6 bases; J trimming: 3 bases; junction bases outside the gene matches: 12. CDR1 and CDR2 from the germline V gene are MDHEN and SYDVKM. This CDR3 spans 18 amino acids. The CDR3 DNA follows: TGTGCCAGCAGCCACGGTTCATGGGGACTAGCGGACACCGGGGAGCTGTTTTTT. Its protein is CASSHGSWGLADTGELFF.

The chain joins TRBV5-4 to TRBJ1-6; D is possibly TRBD1 (5 bases). Germline loops: CDR1 SGHNT, CDR2 YYREEE (reference sequence). The CDR3 extends over 14 amino acids. Trimming took off 3 bases at V and 8 bases at J, with 12 bases between the two ends. CDR3 nucleotide sequence: TGTGCCAGCAGCTCCGACAGCCGCTATTCACCCCTCCACTTT. As protein: CASSSDSRYSPLHF.

The chain has TRBV7-2 and TRBJ1-5; D is ambiguous. V shed 1 base and J shed 4 bases, with 5 bases lying between them. Per germline, CDR1 SGHTA and CDR2 FQGNSA. The CDR3 is 13 residues long. DNA of the CDR3: TGTGCCAGCAGCTTAGGGCTGAATCAGCCCCAGCATTTT. Residues: CASSLGLNQPQHF.

The rearrangement joins TRBV18 to TRBJ1-1; D not certain. The CDR3 consists of 12 residues. The V end lost 3 bases, the J end lost 1 base, and 3 bases lay between the germline ends. CDR1 is KGHSH and CDR2 is LQKENI in the germline V gene. In nucleotides, the CDR3 is TGTGCCAGCTCACCGAGGAACACTGAAGCTTTCTTT. Protein: CASSPRNTEAFF.

CDR3 bases: TGTGCCAGCAGCCCTAGCCCTATCTCCTACGAGCAGTACTTC. This encodes CASSPSPISYEQYF. The rearrangement links TRBV3-1 (or the pseudogene TRBV3-2) to TRBJ2-7, with a tentative D call TRBD2 (5 bases). Germline assignment: CDR1 LGHDT and CDR2 YNNKEL (reference sequence). Between the trimmed V and J ends, which lost 4 bases and 0 bases, there was a span of 10 bases. The CDR3 has 14 amino acids.

CDR3 loop: CASSLLGSGGAVDTQYF. The CDR3, as DNA: TGTGCCAGCAGCTTATTAGGAAGCGGGGGGGCTGTAGATACGCAGTATTTT. The rearrangement uses TRBV7-8 and TRBJ2-3, with 10 bases matching TRBD2. The CDR3 consists of 17 residues. Germline-derived CDR1 and CDR2 are SGHVS and FQNEAQ. Trimming at V came to 2 bases and at J to 5 bases, leaving 10 bases not matched to a gene.

This chain links TRBV28 with TRBJ1-6; D gene unclear. Trimming removed 2 bases at V and 7 bases at J, with 12 bases between. The CDR3 is 15 amino acids. Per germline, CDR1 MDHEN and CDR2 SYDVKM. The CDR3, as DNA: TGTGCCAGCAGTTTAAGTAGTCCGCGCAATTCACCCCTCCACTTT. Encoded protein: CASSLSSPRNSPLHF.

The V and J genes are TRBV5-6 and TRBJ2-7; a weak D match, TRBD2 (6 bases). The CDR3 has 13 residues. Germline CDR1 is SGHDT and CDR2 is YYEEEE. The ends were cut back, 1 base at V and 5 bases at J, with 10 bases in the middle. CDR3 sequence reads: CASSLTGVDEQYF. CDR3 DNA sequence: TGTGCCAGCAGCTTGACGGGAGTCGACGAGCAGTACTTC.

This chain joins TRBV14 and TRBJ2-3, with D perhaps TRBD2 (6 bases). The CDR3 totals 16 residues. V lost 0 bases and J lost 3, with 13 bases in between. The germline CDR1 and CDR2 sequences are SGHDN and FVKESK. CDR3 sequence reads: CASSQEAGLLTDTQYF. Written as DNA, the CDR3 is TGTGCCAGCAGCCAAGAAGCAGGACTACTAACAGATACGCAGTATTTT.

The V gene is TRBV7-9, the J gene TRBJ2-2, with a weak D call TRBD1 (6 bases). Germline V gene sequence: CDR1 SEHNR, CDR2 FQNEAQ (reference sequence). The V end lost 5 bases, the J end lost 1 base, and 11 bases lay between the germline ends. The CDR3 length is 15 residues. CDR3 residues: CASSILQGNTGELFF. The CDR3 region has the DNA TGTGCCAGCAGCATCCTACAGGGGAACACCGGGGAGCTGTTTTTT.

In DNA, the CDR3 is TGTGCCAGCAGACTTCCGGGGCGGAGGGACGAGCAGTACTTC. Residues: CASRLPGRRDEQYF. This chain connects TRBV6-6 to TRBJ2-7; possibly TRBD2 for D (6 bases). V shed 6 bases and J shed 5 bases, with 17 bases lying between them. The CDR3 runs 14 residues. Germline V gene data show CDR1 as MNHNY and CDR2 as SVGAGI (reference sequence).

The chain carries TRBV9 and TRBJ2-2; TRBD2 aligns across 12 bases. This CDR3 is built from 16 residues. V trimming: 4 bases; J trimming: 4 bases; junction bases outside the gene matches: 5. Germline V gene sequence: CDR1 SGDLS, CDR2 YYNGEE. DNA of the CDR3: TGTGCCAGCAGCCTACTGACTAGCGGGGGCACCGGGGAGCTGTTTTTT. Amino acid sequence: CASSLLTSGGTGELFF. Full variable domain (rest looked up from reference TRBV9 and TRBJ2-2): DSGVTQTPKHLITATGQRVTLRCSPRSGDLSVYWYQQSLDQGLQFLIQYYNGEERAKGNILERFSAQQFPDLHSELNLSSLELGDSALYFCASSLLTSGGTGELFFGEGSRLTVL.

This chain joins TRBV4-3 and TRBJ2-7, with D maybe TRBD2 (6 bases). V was shortened by 0 bases and J by 7 bases, with 13 bases between the two germline ends. The CDR3 extends over 14 amino acids. Germline values: CDR1 LGHNA, CDR2 YSLEER. The CDR3 DNA reads TGCGCCAGCAGCCAAGATCTCGGAGGGGTAGAGCAGTACTTC. Translating it yields CASSQDLGGVEQYF.

This sequence joins TRBV10-2 and TRBJ2-2; possible D gene TRBD2, 6 bases. Trimming left V 0 bases short and J 6 bases short, with 8 bases between. Per germline, CDR1 WSHSY and CDR2 SAAADI. The CDR3 sequence is 14 residues long. The CDR3 sequence is CASSESLAPGELFF. CDR3 in DNA: TGCGCCAGCAGTGAGTCTCTAGCGCCCGGGGAGCTGTTTTTT.

The V gene is TRBV7-3, the J gene TRBJ2-2; D not certain. Between the trimmed V and J ends, which lost 4 bases and 0 bases, there was a span of 15 bases. CDR1 SGHTA and CDR2 FQGTGA come from the germline V gene. The CDR3 sequence is 17 residues long. This chain's CDR3 is CASSSYAAYPNTGELFF. For the CDR3, the DNA is TGTGCCAGCAGCTCCTACGCGGCCTACCCGAACACCGGGGAGCTGTTTTTT. The full variable domain, rest sourced from reference TRBV7-3 and TRBJ2-2, is GAGVSQTPSNKVTEKGKYVELRCDPISGHTALYWYRQSLGQGPEFLIYFQGTGAADDSGLPNDRFFAVRPEGSVSTLKIQRTERGDSAVYLCASSSYAAYPNTGELFFGEGSRLTVL.

The chain is built from TRBV28 and TRBJ2-1; D may be TRBD1 (5 bases). This CDR3 has 12 residues. The germline V and J ends were trimmed by 1 base and 10 bases, with 8 bases remaining between them. Germline loops: CDR1 MDHEN, CDR2 SYDVKM. DNA for the CDR3: TGTGCCAGCAGTTTATCAGGGCAAGAGCAGTTCTTC. Its translation is CASSLSGQEQFF.

The chain has TRBV11-2 and TRBJ1-2; D uncertain. Trimming cost V 0 bases and J 2 bases, with 4 bases left between them. Germline values: CDR1 SGHAT, CDR2 FQNNGV. This CDR3 contains 13 residues. CDR3 DNA sequence: TGTGCCAGCAGCTTAGACAGGAACTATGGCTACACCTTC. It yields the protein CASSLDRNYGYTF.

This clone was counted a single time. The V gene is TRBV11-1, the J gene TRBJ1-2; 8 bases agree with TRBD1. CDR3 length: 15 amino acids. CDR1 SGHAT and CDR2 FQDESV come from the germline V gene (reference sequence). The J segment lost 2 bases and the V segment lost 5 bases, leaving 7 bases of the junction unmatched. This chain's CDR3 is CASSEQTGVNYGYTF. As DNA, the CDR3 is TGTGCCAGCAGCGAGCAGACAGGGGTGAACTATGGCTACACCTTC.

The chain has TRBV6-2 or TRBV6-3 and TRBJ2-7; 10 bases are a match to TRBD2. J gave up 2 bases and V 3 bases, and 4 bases lay outside the gene matches. CDR3 size: 15 residues. In germline, CDR1 is MNHEY, CDR2 SVGEGT. The DNA for the CDR3 is TGTGCCAGCAGTTATCGGACTAGCGGCCCCTACGAGCAGTACTTC. This translates into CASSYRTSGPYEQYF.